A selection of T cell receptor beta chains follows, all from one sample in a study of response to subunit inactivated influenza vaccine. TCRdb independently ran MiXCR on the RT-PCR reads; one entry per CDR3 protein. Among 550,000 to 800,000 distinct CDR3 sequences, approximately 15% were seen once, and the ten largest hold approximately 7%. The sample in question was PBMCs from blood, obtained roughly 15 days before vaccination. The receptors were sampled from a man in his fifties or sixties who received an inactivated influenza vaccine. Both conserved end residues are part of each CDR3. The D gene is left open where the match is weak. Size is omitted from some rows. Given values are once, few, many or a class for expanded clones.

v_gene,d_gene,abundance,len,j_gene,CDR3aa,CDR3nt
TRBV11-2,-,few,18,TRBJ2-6,CASSLWPELSSGANVLTF,TGTGCCAGCAGCTTATGGCCGGAGTTGAGCTCTGGGGCCAACGTCCTGACTTTC
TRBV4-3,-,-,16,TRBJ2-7,CASSQDGPESSYEQYF,TGCGCCAGCAGCCAAGATGGACCCGAGAGCTCCTACGAGCAGTACTTC
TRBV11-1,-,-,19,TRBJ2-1,CASSLEEQKDQPTYNEQFF,TGTGCCAGCAGCTTAGAGGAGCAGAAGGACCAACCAACCTACAATGAGCAGTTCTTC
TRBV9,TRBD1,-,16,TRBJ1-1,CASSAPQGGRGTEAFF,TGTGCCAGCAGCGCGCCCCAGGGGGGGCGAGGCACTGAAGCTTTCTTT
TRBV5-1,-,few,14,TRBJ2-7,CASSFETPTYEQYF,TGCGCCAGCAGCTTTGAGACACCGACCTACGAGCAGTACTTC
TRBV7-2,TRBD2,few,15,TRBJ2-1,CASSGSASGRPRPLF,TGTGCCAGCAGCGGTAGTGCTAGCGGGAGGCCCCGACCGCTCTTC
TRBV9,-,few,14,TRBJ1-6,CASSQGHHNSPLHF,TGTGCCAGCAGCCAGGGACATCATAATTCACCCCTCCACTTT
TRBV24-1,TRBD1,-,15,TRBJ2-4,CATSDLRDRENIQYF,TGTGCCACCAGTGATTTGAGGGACAGGGAAAACATTCAGTACTTC
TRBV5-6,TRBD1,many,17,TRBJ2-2,CASSLGTGPLNTGELFF,TGTGCCAGCAGCTTGGGGACAGGCCCCCTTAACACCGGGGAGCTGTTTTTT
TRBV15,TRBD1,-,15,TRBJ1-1,CATSRDRDPCTEAFF,TGTGCCACCAGCAGGGACAGGGATCCGTGCACTGAAGCTTTCTTT
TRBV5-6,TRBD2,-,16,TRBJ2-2,CASSLGLAGVRGELFF,TGTGCCAGCAGCTTGGGACTAGCGGGAGTTCGCGGGGAGCTGTTTTTT
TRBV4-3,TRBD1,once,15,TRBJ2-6,CASSRTGTGANVLTF,TGCGCCAGCAGCCGGACAGGGACCGGGGCCAACGTCCTGACTTTC
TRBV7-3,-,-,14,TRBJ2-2,CASSLGADTGELFF,TGTGCCAGCAGCCTGGGGGCGGACACCGGGGAGCTGTTTTTT
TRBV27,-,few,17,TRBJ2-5,CASSPRQGNKLQETQYF,TGTGCCAGCAGTCCGCGTCAGGGGAACAAGTTGCAAGAGACCCAGTACTTC
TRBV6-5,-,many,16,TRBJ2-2,CASSSTSRGNTGELFF,TGTGCCAGCAGTTCCACCTCGCGGGGAAACACCGGGGAGCTGTTTTTT
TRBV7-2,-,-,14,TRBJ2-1,CASSQGHSYNEQFF,TGTGCCAGCAGCCAAGGACACTCCTACAATGAGCAGTTCTTC
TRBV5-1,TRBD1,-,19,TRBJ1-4,CASSLAPTGASSPYEKLFF,TGCGCCAGCAGCTTGGCCCCGACAGGGGCATCCTCACCGTATGAAAAACTGTTTTTT
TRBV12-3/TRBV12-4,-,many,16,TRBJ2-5,CASSLAGGFVTETQYF,TGTGCCAGCAGTTTAGCCGGCGGCTTTGTGACGGAGACCCAGTACTTC
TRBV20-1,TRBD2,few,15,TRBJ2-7,CSAGVALAGSYEQYF,TGCAGTGCCGGAGTGGCACTAGCGGGATCCTACGAGCAGTACTTC
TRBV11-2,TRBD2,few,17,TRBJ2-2,CASSLEKRGMNTGELFF,TGTGCCAGCAGCTTAGAAAAGCGGGGCATGAACACCGGGGAGCTGTTTTTT
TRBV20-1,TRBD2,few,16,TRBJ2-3,CSAPRLAGGVTDTQYF,TGCAGTGCCCCCCGACTAGCGGGGGGCGTCACAGATACGCAGTATTTT
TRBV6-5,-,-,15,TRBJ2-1,CASSYGDSSYNEQFF,TGTGCCAGCAGTTACGGAGATAGCTCCTACAATGAGCAGTTCTTC
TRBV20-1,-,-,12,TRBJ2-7,CSASLGTYEQYF,TGCAGTGCTAGTTTAGGAACCTACGAGCAGTACTTC
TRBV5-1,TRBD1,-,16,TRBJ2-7,CASSSQGQGTAYEQYF,TGCGCCAGCAGCTCCCAAGGACAGGGGACTGCCTACGAGCAGTACTTC